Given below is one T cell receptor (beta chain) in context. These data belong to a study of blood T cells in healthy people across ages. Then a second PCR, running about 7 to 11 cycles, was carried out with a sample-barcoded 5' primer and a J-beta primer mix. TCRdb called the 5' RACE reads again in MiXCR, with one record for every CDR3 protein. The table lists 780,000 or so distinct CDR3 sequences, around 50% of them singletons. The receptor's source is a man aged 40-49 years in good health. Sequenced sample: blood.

CDR3 sequence reads: CASSSDSNIQYF. DNA for the CDR3: TGTGCCAGCAGCTCGGACTCAAACATTCAGTACTTC. V gene TRBV6-6 combines with J gene TRBJ2-4, with D perhaps matching TRBD2 (5 bases). Germline V gene sequence: CDR1 MNHNY, CDR2 SVGAGI (reference sequence). The CDR3 length is 12 residues. The V and J ends lost 6 bases and 6 bases respectively, with 9 bases between them.